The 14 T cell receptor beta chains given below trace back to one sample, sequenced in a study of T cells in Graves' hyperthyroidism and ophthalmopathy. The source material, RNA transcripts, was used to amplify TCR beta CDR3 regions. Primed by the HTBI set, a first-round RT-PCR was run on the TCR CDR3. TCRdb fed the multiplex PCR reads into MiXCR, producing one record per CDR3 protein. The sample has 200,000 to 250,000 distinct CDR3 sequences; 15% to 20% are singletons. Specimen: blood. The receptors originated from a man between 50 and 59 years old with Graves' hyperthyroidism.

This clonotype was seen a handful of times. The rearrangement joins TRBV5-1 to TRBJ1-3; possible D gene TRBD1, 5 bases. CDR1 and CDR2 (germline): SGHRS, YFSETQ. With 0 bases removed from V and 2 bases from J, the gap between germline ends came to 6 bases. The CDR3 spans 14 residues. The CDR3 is CASSLGGTGNTIYF. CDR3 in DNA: TGCGCCAGCAGCTTGGGGGGGACTGGAAACACCATATATTTT.

DNA for the CDR3: TGTGCCATCAGTGCGGGAACCTACAATGAGCAGTTCTTC. Its translation is CAISAGTYNEQFF. The chain has TRBV10-3 and TRBJ2-1, with D tentatively TRBD2 (5 bases). The CDR3 spans 13 residues. V was clipped by 4 bases and J by 2 bases, with 6 bases between them. CDR1 ENHRY and CDR2 SYGVKD come from the germline V gene.

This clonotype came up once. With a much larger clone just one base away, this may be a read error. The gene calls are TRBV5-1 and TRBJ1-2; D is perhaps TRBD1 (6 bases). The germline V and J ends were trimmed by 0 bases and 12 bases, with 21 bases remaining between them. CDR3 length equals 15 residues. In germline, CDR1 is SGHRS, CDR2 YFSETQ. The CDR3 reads CASSLDSSNSGGHTF. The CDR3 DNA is TGCGCCAGCAGCTTGGACAGCTCTAACTCGGGGGGCCACACCTTC.

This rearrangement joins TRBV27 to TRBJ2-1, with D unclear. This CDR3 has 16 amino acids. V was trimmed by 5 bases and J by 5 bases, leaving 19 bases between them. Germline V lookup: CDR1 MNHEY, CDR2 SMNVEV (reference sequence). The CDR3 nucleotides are TGTGCCAGCAGTCCAATCGTTGCGAGAACCGACAATGAGCAGTTCTTC. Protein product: CASSPIVARTDNEQFF.

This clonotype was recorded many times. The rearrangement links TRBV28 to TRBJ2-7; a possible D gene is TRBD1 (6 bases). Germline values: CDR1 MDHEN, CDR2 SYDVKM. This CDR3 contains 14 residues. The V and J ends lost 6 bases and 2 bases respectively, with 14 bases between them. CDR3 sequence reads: CASRAGTPAYEQYF. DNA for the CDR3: TGTGCCAGCAGGGCCGGGACACCCGCCTACGAGCAGTACTTC.

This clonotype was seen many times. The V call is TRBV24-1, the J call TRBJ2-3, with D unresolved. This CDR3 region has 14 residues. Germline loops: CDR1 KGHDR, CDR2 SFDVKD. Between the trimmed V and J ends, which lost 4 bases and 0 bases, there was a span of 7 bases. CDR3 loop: CATSDQTSTDTQYF. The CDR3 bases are TGTGCCACCAGTGACCAAACTAGCACAGATACGCAGTATTTT.

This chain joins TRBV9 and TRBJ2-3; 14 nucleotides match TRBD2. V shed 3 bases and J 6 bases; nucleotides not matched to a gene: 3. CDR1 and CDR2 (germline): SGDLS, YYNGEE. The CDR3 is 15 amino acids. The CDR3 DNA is TGTGCCAGCAGCGGAGGGACTAGCGGGGGCGATACGCAGTATTTT. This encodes CASSGGTSGGDTQYF.

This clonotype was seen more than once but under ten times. The CDR3 sequence is CATSDLWDGTDTQYF. Written as DNA, the CDR3 is TGTGCCACCAGTGATTTATGGGACGGCACAGATACGCAGTATTTT. The rearrangement links TRBV24-1 to TRBJ2-3; D could derive from TRBD1 or TRBD2 (5 bases each). The ends were cut back, 1 base at V and 1 base at J, with 8 bases in the middle. Germline lookup yields CDR1 KGHDR and CDR2 SFDVKD. The length of the CDR3 is 15 residues.

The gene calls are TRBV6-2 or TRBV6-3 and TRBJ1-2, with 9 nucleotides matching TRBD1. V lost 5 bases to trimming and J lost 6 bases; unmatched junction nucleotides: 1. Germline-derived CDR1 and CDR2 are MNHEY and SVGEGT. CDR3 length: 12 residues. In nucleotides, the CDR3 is TGTGCCAGCAGTCGACAGGGGGATGGCTACACCTTC. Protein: CASSRQGDGYTF.

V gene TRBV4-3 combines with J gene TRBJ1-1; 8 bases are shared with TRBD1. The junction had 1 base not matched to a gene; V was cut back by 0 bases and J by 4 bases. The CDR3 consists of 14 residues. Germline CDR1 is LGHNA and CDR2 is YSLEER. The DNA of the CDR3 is TGCGCCAGCAGCCAAGACAGGGGGCCCACTGAAGCTTTCTTT. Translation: CASSQDRGPTEAFF.

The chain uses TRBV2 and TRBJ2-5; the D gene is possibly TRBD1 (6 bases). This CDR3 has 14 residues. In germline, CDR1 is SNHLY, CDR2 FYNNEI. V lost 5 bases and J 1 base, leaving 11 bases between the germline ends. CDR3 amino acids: CASSYRALQETQYF. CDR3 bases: TGTGCCAGCAGTTACAGGGCTCTCCAAGAGACCCAGTACTTC.

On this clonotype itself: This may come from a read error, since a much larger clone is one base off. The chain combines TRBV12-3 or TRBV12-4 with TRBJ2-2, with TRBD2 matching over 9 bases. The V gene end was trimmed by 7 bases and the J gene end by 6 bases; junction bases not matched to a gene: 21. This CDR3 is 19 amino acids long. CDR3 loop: CASTHSSGRAGGSAGELFF. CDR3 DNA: TGTGCCAGCACTCACTCCTCGGGACGAGCGGGAGGAAGTGCCGGGGAGCTGTTTTTT.

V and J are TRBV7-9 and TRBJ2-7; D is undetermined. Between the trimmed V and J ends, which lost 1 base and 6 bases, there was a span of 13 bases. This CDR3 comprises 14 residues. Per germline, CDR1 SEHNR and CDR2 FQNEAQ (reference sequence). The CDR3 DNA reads TGTGCCAGCAGCTTAGAATACAGCCTCGGCGAGCAGTACTTC. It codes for CASSLEYSLGEQYF. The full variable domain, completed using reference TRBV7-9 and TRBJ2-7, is DTGVSQNPRHKITKRGQNVTFRCDPISEHNRLYWYRQTLGQGPEFLTYFQNEAQLEKSRLLSDRFSAERPKGSFSTLEIQRTEQGDSAMYLCASSLEYSLGEQYFGPGTRLTVT.

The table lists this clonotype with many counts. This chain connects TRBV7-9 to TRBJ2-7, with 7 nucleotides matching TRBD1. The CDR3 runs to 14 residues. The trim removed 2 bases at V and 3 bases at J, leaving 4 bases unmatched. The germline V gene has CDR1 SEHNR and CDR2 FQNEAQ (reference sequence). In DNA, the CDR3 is TGTGCCAGCAGCTTAACCGGGACAGACTACGAGCAGTACTTC. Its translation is CASSLTGTDYEQYF.